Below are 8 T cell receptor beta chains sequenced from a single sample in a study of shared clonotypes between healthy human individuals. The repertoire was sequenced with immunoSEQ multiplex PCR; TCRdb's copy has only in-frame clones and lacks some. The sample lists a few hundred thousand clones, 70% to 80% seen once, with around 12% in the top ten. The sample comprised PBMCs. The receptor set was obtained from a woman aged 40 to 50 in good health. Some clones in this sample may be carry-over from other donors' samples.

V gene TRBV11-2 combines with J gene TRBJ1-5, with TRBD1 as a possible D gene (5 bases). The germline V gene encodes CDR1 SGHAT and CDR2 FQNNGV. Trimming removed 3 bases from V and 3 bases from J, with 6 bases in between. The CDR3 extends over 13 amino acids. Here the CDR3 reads CASSLDNNQPQHF. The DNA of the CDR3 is TGTGCCAGCAGCTTGGACAACAATCAGCCCCAGCATTTT.

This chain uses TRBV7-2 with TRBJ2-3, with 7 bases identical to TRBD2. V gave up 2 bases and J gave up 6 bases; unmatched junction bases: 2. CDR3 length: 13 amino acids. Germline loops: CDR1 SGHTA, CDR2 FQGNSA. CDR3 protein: CASSLRRGDTQYF. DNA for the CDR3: TGTGCCAGCAGCTTAAGGCGGGGGGATACGCAGTATTTT.

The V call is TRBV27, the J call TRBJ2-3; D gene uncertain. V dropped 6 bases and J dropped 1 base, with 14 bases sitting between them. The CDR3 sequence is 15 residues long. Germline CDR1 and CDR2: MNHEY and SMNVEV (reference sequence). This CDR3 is CASSPQGSGTDTQYF. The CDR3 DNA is TGTGCCAGCAGCCCTCAAGGGTCGGGCACAGATACGCAGTATTTT.

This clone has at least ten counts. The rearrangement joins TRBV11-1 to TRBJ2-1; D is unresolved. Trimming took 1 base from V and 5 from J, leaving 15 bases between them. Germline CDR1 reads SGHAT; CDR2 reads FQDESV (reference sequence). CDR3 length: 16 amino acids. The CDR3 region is CASSLGPPSLHNEQFF. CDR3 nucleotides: TGTGCCAGCAGCTTAGGGCCGCCTAGTCTCCACAATGAGCAGTTCTTC.

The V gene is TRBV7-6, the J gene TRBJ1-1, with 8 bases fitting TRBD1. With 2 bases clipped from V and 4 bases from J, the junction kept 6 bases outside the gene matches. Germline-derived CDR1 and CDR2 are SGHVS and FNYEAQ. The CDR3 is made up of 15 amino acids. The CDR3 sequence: CASSLQGARVTEAFF. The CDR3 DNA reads TGTGCCAGCAGCTTACAGGGGGCACGGGTCACTGAAGCTTTCTTT.

The CDR3: CASSPQDTTYEQYF. In DNA, the CDR3 is TGTGCCAGTAGTCCTCAGGACACGACCTACGAGCAGTACTTC. The J gene is TRBJ2-7, the V gene TRBV19; possible D gene TRBD1, 5 bases. V was pared by 5 bases and J by 2 bases, with 13 bases between. CDR3 length: 14 amino acids. In germline, CDR1 is LNHDA, CDR2 SQIVND (reference sequence).

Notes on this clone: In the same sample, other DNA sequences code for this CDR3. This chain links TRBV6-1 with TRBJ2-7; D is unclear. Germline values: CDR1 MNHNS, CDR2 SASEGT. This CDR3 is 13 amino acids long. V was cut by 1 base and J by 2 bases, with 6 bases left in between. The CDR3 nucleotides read TGTGCCAGCAGTGAAGGTATCGCCTACGAGCAGTACTTC. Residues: CASSEGIAYEQYF.

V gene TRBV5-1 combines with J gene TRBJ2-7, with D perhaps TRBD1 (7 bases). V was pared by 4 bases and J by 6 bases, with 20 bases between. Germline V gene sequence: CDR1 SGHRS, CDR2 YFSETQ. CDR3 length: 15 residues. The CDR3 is CASSVGRTGPVEQYF. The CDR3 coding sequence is TGCGCCAGCAGCGTGGGGAGGACAGGCCCAGTCGAGCAGTACTTC.